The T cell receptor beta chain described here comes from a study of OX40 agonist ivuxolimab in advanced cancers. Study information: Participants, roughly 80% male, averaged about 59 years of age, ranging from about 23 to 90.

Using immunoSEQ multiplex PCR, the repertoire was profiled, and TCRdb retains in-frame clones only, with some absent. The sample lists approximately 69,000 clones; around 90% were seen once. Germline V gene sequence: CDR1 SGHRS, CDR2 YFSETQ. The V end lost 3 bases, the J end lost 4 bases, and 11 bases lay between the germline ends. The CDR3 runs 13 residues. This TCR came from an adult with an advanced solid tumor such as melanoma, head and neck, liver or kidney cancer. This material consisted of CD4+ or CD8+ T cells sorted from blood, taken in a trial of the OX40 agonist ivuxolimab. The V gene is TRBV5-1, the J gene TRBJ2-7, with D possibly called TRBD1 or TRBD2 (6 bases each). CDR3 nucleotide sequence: TGCGCCAGCAGCTCCCGAGGGGGGTACGAGCAGTACTTC. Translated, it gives CASSSRGGYEQYF.